Given below is one T cell receptor beta chain in context. The antigen is unknown. Trimming took 6 bases from V and 5 from J, leaving 10 bases between them. This CDR3 region has 13 residues. Germline values: CDR1 MNHEY, CDR2 SVGAGI. The sample originates from a study of shared clonotypes between healthy human individuals. As for the study in general: There were three CD4 naive, three CD4 memory, two CD8 naive and one CD8 memory plates per donor. Regarding the study as a whole: Genetic and exposure-history diversity was limited by the few donors. Clonotypes not shared had lower generation probabilities than those common to all four donors.

Every subset had its genomic DNA shared out evenly among several immunoSEQ plates. The method was immunoSEQ multiplex PCR; TCRdb's version includes in-frame clones alone and lacks a portion of them. This sample has 2,500,000 or so clones, with more than 80% found just once. This chain uses TRBV6-5 with TRBJ1-4, with D hard to call. The material sequenced was naive CD4+ T cells sorted from blood. Noted subset: CD45RA+ positively selected. The receptor was isolated from a man between 18 and 35 years old in good health. CDR3 loop: CASSRAGNEKLFF. The CDR3, as DNA: TGTGCCAGCAGCCGCGCGGGGAATGAAAAACTGTTTTTT.